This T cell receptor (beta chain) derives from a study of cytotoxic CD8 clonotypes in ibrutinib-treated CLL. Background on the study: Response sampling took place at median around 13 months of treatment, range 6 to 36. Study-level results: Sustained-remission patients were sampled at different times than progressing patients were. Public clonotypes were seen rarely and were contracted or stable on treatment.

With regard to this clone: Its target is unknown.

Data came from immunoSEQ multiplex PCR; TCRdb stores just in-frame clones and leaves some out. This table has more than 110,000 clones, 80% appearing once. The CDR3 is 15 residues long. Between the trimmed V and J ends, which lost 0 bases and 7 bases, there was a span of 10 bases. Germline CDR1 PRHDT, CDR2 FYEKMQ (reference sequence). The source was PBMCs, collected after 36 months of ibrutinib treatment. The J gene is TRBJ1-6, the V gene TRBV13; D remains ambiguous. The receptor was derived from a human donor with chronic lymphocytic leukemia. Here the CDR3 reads CASSLGEDKNSPLHF. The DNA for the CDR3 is TGTGCCAGCAGCTTAGGGGAGGATAAGAATTCACCCCTCCACTTT.